Given below is one T cell receptor (beta chain) in context. Germline loops: CDR1 SGHRS, CDR2 YFSETQ. The CDR3 totals 17 residues. Unmatched junction bases numbered 8, after V lost 0 bases and J lost 2 bases. This sample is part of a study of cytomegalovirus exposure and HLA in healthy donors. The PCR made use of 60 Vbeta and 13 Jbeta primers. The protocol was immunoSEQ multiplex PCR, while the TCRdb copy is restricted to in-frame clones and leaves out a portion. The sample includes more than 200,000 clones, less than 80% of them seen just once. The gene calls are TRBV5-1 and TRBJ1-5, with TRBD1 identical over 7 bases. The receptor was derived from a girl aged 2 to 10 in good health and CMV-seronegative. Source material: PBMCs. For the CDR3, the DNA is TGCGCCAGCAGCTTGGGGCAGGGGGGCGAGGGCAATCAGCCCCAGCATTTT. Translating gives CASSLGQGGEGNQPQHF.